The following is a TCR beta chain sequence with its context. Its antigen is not known. V shed 2 bases and J shed 1 base, with 26 bases lying between them. Germline CDR1 reads GTSNPN; CDR2 reads SVGIG (reference sequence). The CDR3 extends over 19 amino acids. Some clones are missing from TCRdb's copy, which holds only in-frame ones; the method was immunoSEQ multiplex PCR. Among some 5,000 clones listed, under 90% were seen once. The data belong to a study of T cell clonotyping in hematopoietic cell transplantation. Overall study findings and caveats: Pathologically expanded recipient clonotypes increased progressively from day 30 to day 180 as diversity fell.

This clonotype originated in an older male patient who had an allogeneic stem cell transplant from an unrelated donor, so T cells may come from the graft donor. Some clones in this sample may be carry-over from other donors' samples. This rearrangement joins TRBV30 to TRBJ1-1; D gene ambiguous. This sample comprised peripheral blood mononuclear cells, obtained 100 days after allogeneic stem cell transplant. The DNA for the CDR3 is TGTGCCTGGAGTACACCCCTCCCCGGGAGCAGATTTGCGAACACTGAAGCTTTCTTT. Translating it yields CAWSTPLPGSRFANTEAFF.